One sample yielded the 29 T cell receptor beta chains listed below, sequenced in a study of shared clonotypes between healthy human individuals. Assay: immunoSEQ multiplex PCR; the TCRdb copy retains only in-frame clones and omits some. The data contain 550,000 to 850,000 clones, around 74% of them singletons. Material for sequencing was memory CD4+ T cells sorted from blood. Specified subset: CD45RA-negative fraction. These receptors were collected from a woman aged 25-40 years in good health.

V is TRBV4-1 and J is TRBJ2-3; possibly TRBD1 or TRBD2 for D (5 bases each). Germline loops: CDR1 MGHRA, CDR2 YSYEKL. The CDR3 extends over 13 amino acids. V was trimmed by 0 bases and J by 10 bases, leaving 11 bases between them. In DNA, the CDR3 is TGCGCCAGCAGCCAAGAGGGACCTGAGTCGCAGTATTTT. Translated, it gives CASSQEGPESQYF.

The CDR3 reads CASSPYSPSGKTYNEQFF. The CDR3, as DNA: TGTGCCAGCTCACCCTATTCTCCTAGCGGGAAGACCTACAATGAGCAGTTCTTC. The chain recombines TRBV18 with TRBJ2-1; TRBD2 matches 9 bases. This CDR3 contains 18 residues. In germline, CDR1 is KGHSH, CDR2 LQKENI. The J segment lost 2 bases and the V segment lost 3 bases, leaving 11 bases of the junction unmatched. Full variable domain (remainder filled in from reference TRBV18 and TRBJ2-1): NAGVMQNPRHLVRRRGQEARLRCSPMKGHSHVYWYRQLPEEGLKFMVYLQKENIIDESGMPKERFSAEFPKEGPSILRIQQVVRGDSAAYFCASSPYSPSGKTYNEQFFGPGTRLTVL.

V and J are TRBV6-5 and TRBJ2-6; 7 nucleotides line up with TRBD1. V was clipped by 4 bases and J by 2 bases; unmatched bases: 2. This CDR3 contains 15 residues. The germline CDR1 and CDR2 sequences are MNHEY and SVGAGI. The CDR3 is CASSSTGAGANVLTF. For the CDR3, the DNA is TGTGCCAGCAGTTCTACAGGGGCTGGGGCCAACGTCCTGACTTTC.

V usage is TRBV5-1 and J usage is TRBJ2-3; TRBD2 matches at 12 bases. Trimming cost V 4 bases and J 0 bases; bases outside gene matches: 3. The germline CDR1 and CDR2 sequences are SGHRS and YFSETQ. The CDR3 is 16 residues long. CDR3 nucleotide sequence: TGCGCCAGCAGCGTCGGACTAGCGGGGAGCACAGATACGCAGTATTTT. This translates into CASSVGLAGSTDTQYF.

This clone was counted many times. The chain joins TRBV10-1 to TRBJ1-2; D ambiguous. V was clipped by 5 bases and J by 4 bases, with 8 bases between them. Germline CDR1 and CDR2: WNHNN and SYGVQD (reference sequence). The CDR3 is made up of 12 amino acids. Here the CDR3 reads CASSSGSYGYTF. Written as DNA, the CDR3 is TGCGCCAGCAGTTCAGGATCCTATGGCTACACCTTC.

The CDR3 nucleotides read TGCGCCAGCAGCTTTTCAGTAGGGGGCGAGCAGTACTTC. Amino acids: CASSFSVGGEQYF. The chain joins TRBV5-1 to TRBJ2-7; D perhaps matches TRBD1 (6 bases). Germline V gene data show CDR1 as SGHRS and CDR2 as YFSETQ. The germline V and J ends were trimmed by 2 bases and 6 bases, with 12 bases remaining between them. The CDR3 runs 13 residues.

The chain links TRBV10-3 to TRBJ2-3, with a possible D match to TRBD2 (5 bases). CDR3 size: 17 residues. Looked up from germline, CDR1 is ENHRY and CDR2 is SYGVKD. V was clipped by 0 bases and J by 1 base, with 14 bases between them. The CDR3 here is CAISESGSFIGTDTQYF. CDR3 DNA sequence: TGTGCCATCAGTGAGTCGGGGAGTTTCATAGGCACAGATACGCAGTATTTT.

The CDR3 coding sequence is TGTGCCAGCAGCCAAGAAAAACAGGGTGACGGAAACACCATATATTTT. Translated: CASSQEKQGDGNTIYF. The chain has TRBV4-2 and TRBJ1-3; weak D call: TRBD1 (6 bases). V was shortened by 0 bases and J by 4 bases, with 13 bases between the two germline ends. The CDR3 spans 16 residues. Germline CDR1 is LGHNA and CDR2 is YNFKEQ.

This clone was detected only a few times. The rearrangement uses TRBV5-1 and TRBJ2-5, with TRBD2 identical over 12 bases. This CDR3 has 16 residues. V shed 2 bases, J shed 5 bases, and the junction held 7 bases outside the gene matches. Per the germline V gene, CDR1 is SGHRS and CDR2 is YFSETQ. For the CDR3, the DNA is TGCGCCAGCAGCTTCGCCCTAGCGGGAGGGATCGAGACCCAGTACTTC. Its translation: CASSFALAGGIETQYF.

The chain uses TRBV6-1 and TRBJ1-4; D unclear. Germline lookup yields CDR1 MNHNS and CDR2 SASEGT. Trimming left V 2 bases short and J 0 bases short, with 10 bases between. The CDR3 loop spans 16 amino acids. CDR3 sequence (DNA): TGTGCCAGCAGTGAATTCATAGGCGCAACTAATGAAAAACTGTTTTTT. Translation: CASSEFIGATNEKLFF.

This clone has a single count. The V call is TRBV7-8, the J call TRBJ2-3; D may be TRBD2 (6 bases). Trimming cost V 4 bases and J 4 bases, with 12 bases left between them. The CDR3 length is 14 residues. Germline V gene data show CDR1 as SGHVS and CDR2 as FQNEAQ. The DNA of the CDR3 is TGTGCCAGCAGCTCCTCGGGACTCCCAGATACGCAGTATTTT. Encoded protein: CASSSSGLPDTQYF.

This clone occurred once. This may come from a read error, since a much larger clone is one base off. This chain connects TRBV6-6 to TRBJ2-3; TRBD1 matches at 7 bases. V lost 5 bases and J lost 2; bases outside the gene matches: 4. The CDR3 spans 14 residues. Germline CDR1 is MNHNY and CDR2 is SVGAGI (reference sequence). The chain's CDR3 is CASSDGQATDTQYF. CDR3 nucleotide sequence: TGTGCCAGCAGTGACGGACAGGCCACAGATACGCAGTATTTT.

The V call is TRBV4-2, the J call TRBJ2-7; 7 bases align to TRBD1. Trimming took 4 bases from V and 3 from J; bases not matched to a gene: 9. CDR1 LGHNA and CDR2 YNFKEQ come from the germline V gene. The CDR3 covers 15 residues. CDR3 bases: TGTGCCAGCAGCCGAAGCCGGGACAGCCTCTACGAGCAGTACTTC. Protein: CASSRSRDSLYEQYF.

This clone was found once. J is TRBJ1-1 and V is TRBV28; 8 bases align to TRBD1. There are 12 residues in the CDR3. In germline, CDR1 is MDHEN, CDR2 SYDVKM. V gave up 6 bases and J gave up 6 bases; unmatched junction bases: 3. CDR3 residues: CASRGGQAEAFF. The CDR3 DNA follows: TGTGCCAGCAGGGGGGGACAGGCTGAAGCTTTCTTT. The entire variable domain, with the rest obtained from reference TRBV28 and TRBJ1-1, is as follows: DVKVTQSSRYLVKRTGEKVFLECVQDMDHENMFWYRQDPGLGLRLIYFSYDVKMKEKGDIPEGYSVSREKKERFSLILESASTNQTSMYLCASRGGQAEAFFGQGTRLTVV.

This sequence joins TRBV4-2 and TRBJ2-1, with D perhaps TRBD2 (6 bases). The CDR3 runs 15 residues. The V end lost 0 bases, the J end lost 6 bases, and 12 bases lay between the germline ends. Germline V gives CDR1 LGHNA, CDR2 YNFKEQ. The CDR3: CASSQDGGLLNEQFF. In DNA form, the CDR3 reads TGTGCCAGCAGCCAAGATGGAGGGCTCCTCAATGAGCAGTTCTTC.

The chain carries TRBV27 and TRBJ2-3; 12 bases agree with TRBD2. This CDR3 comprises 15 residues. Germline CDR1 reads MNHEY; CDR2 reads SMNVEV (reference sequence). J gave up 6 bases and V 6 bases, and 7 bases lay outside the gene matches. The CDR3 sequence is CASSRRLAGADTQYF. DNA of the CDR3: TGTGCCAGCAGCAGGCGACTAGCGGGAGCGGATACGCAGTATTTT.

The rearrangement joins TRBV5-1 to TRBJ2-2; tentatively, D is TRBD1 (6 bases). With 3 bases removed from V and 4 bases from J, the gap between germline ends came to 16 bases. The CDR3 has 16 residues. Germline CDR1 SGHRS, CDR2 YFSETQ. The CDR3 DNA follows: TGCGCCAGCAGCTCCTTGCAGACAGGAGGCACCGGGGAGCTGTTTTTT. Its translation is CASSSLQTGGTGELFF.

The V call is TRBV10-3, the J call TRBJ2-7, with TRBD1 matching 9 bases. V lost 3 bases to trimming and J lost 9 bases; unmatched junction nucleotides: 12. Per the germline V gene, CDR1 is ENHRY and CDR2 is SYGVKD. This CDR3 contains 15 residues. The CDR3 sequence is CAISDLGQGSDAQYF. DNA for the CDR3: TGTGCCATCAGTGACCTTGGACAGGGGAGTGATGCGCAGTACTTC.

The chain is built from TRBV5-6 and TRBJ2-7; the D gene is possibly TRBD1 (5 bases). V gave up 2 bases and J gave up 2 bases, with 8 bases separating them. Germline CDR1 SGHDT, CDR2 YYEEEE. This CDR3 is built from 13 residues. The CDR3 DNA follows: TGTGCCAGCAGCTTCACAGGTACCTACGAGCAGTACTTC. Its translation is CASSFTGTYEQYF.

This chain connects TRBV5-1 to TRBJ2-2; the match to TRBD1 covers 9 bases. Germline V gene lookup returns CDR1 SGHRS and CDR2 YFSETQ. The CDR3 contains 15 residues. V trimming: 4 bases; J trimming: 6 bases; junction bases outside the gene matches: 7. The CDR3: CASSPGDRAPGELFF. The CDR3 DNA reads TGCGCCAGCAGCCCAGGGGACAGGGCGCCCGGGGAGCTGTTTTTT. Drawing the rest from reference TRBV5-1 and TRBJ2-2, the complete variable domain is KAGVTQTPRYLIKTRGQQVTLSCSPISGHRSVSWYQQTPGQGLQFLFEYFSETQRNKGNFPGRFSGRQFSNSRSEMNVSTLELGDSALYLCASSPGDRAPGELFFGEGSRLTVL.

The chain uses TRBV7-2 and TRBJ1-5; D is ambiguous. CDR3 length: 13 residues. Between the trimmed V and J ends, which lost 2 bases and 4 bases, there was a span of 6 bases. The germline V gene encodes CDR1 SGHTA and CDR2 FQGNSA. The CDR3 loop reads CASSLYVNQPQHF. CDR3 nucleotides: TGTGCCAGCAGCTTATATGTAAATCAGCCCCAGCATTTT.

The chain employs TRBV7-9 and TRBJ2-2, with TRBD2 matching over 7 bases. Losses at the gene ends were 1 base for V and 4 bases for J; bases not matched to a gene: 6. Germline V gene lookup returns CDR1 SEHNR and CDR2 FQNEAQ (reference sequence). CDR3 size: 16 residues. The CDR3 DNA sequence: TGTGCCAGCAGCTTAGTTCGGGGGGAGCGCACCGGGGAGCTGTTTTTT. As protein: CASSLVRGERTGELFF.

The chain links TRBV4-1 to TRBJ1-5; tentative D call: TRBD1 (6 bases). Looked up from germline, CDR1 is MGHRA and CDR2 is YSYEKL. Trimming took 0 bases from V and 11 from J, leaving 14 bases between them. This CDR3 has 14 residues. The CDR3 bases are TGCGCCAGCAGCCAAGAGAGGGGGGTTGGGGCCCAGCATTTT. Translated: CASSQERGVGAQHF.

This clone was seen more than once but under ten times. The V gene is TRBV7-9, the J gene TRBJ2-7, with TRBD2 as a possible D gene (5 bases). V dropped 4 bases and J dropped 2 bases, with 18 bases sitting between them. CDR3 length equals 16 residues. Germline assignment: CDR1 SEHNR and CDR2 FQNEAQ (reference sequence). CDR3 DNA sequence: TGTGCCAGCAGCTCAAGCCGCGGGCTGCTTACCTACGAGCAGTACTTC. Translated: CASSSSRGLLTYEQYF.

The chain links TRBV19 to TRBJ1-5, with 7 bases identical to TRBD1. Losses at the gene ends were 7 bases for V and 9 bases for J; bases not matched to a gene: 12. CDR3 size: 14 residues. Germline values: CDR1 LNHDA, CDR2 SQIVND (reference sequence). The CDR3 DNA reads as TGTGCCAGTACCCCTTCAGGGGGGAAGAGGCCCCAGCATTTT. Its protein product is CASTPSGGKRPQHF.

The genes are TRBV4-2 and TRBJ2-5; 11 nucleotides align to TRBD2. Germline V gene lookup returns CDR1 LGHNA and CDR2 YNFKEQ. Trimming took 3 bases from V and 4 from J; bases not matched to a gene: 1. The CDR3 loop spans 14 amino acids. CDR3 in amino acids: CASSHLAGGETQYF. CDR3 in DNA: TGTGCCAGCAGCCACCTAGCGGGAGGAGAGACCCAGTACTTC.

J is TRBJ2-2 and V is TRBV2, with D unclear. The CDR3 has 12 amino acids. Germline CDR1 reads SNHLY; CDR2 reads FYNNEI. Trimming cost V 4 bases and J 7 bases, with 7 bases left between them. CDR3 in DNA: TGTGCCAGCAGTGCCCTCTACGGGGAGCTGTTTTTT. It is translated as CASSALYGELFF.

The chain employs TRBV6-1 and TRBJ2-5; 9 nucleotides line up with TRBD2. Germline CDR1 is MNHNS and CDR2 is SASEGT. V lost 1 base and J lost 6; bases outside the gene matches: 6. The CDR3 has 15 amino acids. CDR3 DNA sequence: TGTGCCAGCAGTGAAGGACTAGCGGAGGGCAAGACCCAGTACTTC. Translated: CASSEGLAEGKTQYF.

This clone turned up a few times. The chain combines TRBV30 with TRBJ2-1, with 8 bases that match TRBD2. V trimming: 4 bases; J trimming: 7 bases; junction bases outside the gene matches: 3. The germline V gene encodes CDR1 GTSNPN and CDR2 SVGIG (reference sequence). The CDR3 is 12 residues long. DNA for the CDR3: TGTGCCTGGACCCGACTAGCGAATGAGCAGTTCTTC. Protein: CAWTRLANEQFF. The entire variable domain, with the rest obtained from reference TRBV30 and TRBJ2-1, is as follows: SQTIHQWPATLVQPVGSPLSLECTVEGTSNPNLYWYRQAAGRGLQLLFYSVGIGQISSEVPQNLSASRPQDRQFILSSKKLLLSDSGFYLCAWTRLANEQFFGPGTRLTVL.